These 3 T cell receptor beta chains were sequenced from one sample in a study of a mutant IDH1 vaccine in newly diagnosed glioma. The time point: week 23, last vaccination. Each dose of the vaccine consisted of 300 ug of mutant IDH1 20-mer peptide, with topical imiquimod. Their antigen targets remain unknown. The protocol was immunoSEQ multiplex PCR, while the TCRdb copy is restricted to in-frame clones and leaves out a portion. The sample consists of tens of thousands of clones, approximately 84% of them appearing once. Sequenced here: PBMCs, sampled from a glioma patient whose treatment included an IDH1 peptide vaccine. Receptor source: a man between 18 and 29 years old with glioma.

V is TRBV5-6 and J is TRBJ1-1; 8 bases line up with TRBD1. V dropped 4 bases and J dropped 0; count of bases not matched to a gene: 5. Germline values: CDR1 SGHDT, CDR2 YYEEEE. The CDR3 sequence is 15 residues long. The CDR3 region has the DNA TGTGCCAGCAGCACTCGACAGGGGATGAACACTGAAGCTTTCTTT. The encoded protein is CASSTRQGMNTEAFF.

The J gene is TRBJ1-2, the V gene TRBV4-2, with D uncertain. The CDR3 spans 16 residues. V was trimmed by 4 bases and J by 4 bases, leaving 19 bases between them. Looked up from germline, CDR1 is LGHNA and CDR2 is YNFKEQ. The CDR3 coding sequence is TGTGCCAGCAGCCGCGACCTTCAAACGAGTATCTATGGCTACACCTTC. Encoded protein: CASSRDLQTSIYGYTF.

This chain links TRBV10-3 with TRBJ1-4, with D maybe TRBD1 (5 bases). The CDR3 loop spans 14 amino acids. Germline values: CDR1 ENHRY, CDR2 SYGVKD. V was pared by 6 bases and J by 4 bases, with 12 bases between. CDR3 coding DNA: TGTGCCATCAGCACCGGGACCCTTAATGAAAAACTGTTTTTT. Encoded protein: CAISTGTLNEKLFF.